The next 8 T cell receptor beta chains were all read from a single sample in a study of blood T cell repertoires in COVID-19. Using immunoSEQ multiplex PCR, the repertoire was profiled, and TCRdb retains in-frame clones only, with some absent. Seen here are tens of thousands of clones, 60% to 80% observed once, and the top ten hold around 20%. The sequenced material came from peripheral blood. The source is a boy younger than 10 with active or convalescent COVID-19.

In DNA, the CDR3 is TGCGCCAGCAGCTTGGAGGGACAGGTTTTAGGGAATGAGCAGTTCTTC. Translation gives CASSLEGQVLGNEQFF. J is TRBJ2-1 and V is TRBV5-1; 8 bases map to TRBD1. The germline V gene encodes CDR1 SGHRS and CDR2 YFSETQ. The J segment lost 7 bases and the V segment lost 0 bases, leaving 9 bases of the junction unmatched. The CDR3 loop spans 16 amino acids.

The V and J genes are TRBV7-9 and TRBJ1-3; the D gene is possibly TRBD1 (6 bases). V gave up 5 bases and J gave up 8 bases, with 16 bases separating them. The CDR3 spans 14 residues. Germline lookup yields CDR1 SEHNR and CDR2 FQNEAQ (reference sequence). CDR3 bases: TGTGCCAGCAGCCGACCCGACAGGTTACACACCATATATTTT. Translation gives CASSRPDRLHTIYF.

This clone was found a few times. The rearrangement uses TRBV6-2 or TRBV6-3 and TRBJ2-5; TRBD2 agrees at 7 bases. J gave up 4 bases and V 5 bases, and 1 base lay outside the gene matches. In germline, CDR1 is MNHEY, CDR2 SVGEGT. The CDR3 loop spans 12 amino acids. CDR3 protein: CASSGRGETQYF. The CDR3, as DNA: TGTGCCAGCAGTGGGAGGGGAGAGACCCAGTACTTC.

J is TRBJ2-5 and V is TRBV28; TRBD2 matches 15 bases. After removal of 4 bases from V and 0 bases from J, the junction contained 3 bases not matched to a gene. From germline, CDR1 is MDHEN and CDR2 SYDVKM. The CDR3 spans 17 residues. The CDR3 sequence is CASSSWTSGGDQETQYF. The CDR3 DNA reads as TGTGCCAGCAGTTCGTGGACTAGCGGGGGGGACCAAGAGACCCAGTACTTC. The full variable domain, in which reference TRBV28 and TRBJ2-5 provide the parts outside the CDR3, is DVKVTQSSRYLVKRTGEKVFLECVQDMDHENMFWYRQDPGLGLRLIYFSYDVKMKEKGDIPEGYSVSREKKERFSLILESASTNQTSMYLCASSSWTSGGDQETQYFGPGTRLLVL.

V and J are TRBV19 and TRBJ1-2; 7 bases align to TRBD1. This CDR3 has 14 residues. V gave up 7 bases and J gave up 5 bases; unmatched junction bases: 10. The germline V gene encodes CDR1 LNHDA and CDR2 SQIVND (reference sequence). In nucleotides, the CDR3 is TGTGCCAGTATCGGGTTTAGGACAGGTTATGGCTACACCTTC. It encodes CASIGFRTGYGYTF.

V usage is TRBV2 and J usage is TRBJ1-1; tentative D call: TRBD1 (6 bases). This CDR3 is 13 amino acids long. V lost 5 bases and J 3 bases, leaving 10 bases between the germline ends. CDR1 is SNHLY, CDR2 FYNNEI, per germline. CDR3 sequence reads: CASSIQGYTEAFF. DNA of the CDR3: TGTGCCAGCAGTATACAGGGTTACACTGAAGCTTTCTTT.

This clone has a handful of counts. CDR3 coding DNA: TGTGCCAGCAGTGATTCATCAGGACTAGCGGGAGGTCCCTACGAGCAGTACTTC. This gives the protein CASSDSSGLAGGPYEQYF. The chain uses TRBV25-1 and TRBJ2-7; the match to TRBD2 covers 14 bases. The CDR3 totals 18 residues. The V gene end was trimmed by 3 bases and the J gene end by 2 bases; junction bases not matched to a gene: 9. In germline, CDR1 is MGHDK, CDR2 SYGVNS.

The chain recombines TRBV7-2 with TRBJ1-1; unclear D gene. V dropped 3 bases and J dropped 4 bases, with 12 bases sitting between them. This CDR3 has 14 residues. Germline assignment: CDR1 SGHTA and CDR2 FQGNSA. The CDR3 DNA reads TGTGCCAGCAGCTTGGACGGAGGTCGCACTGAAGCTTTCTTT. Its protein is CASSLDGGRTEAFF.